Following are 5 T cell receptor beta chains from one sample sequenced in a study of blood T cell repertoires in COVID-19 (dated by TCRdb to about 2020). The library was prepared using the immunoSEQ multiplex PCR assay. The table comes from immuneACCESS by way of TCRdb, which keeps in-frame sequences with V and J called. Part of the clones is missing from these tables; in studies checked, under half for an unresolved V gene and the rest for unknown reasons. The sample includes 150,000 to 200,000 clones, with 80% to 90% observed a single time. Clones ranked in the top ten supply roughly 3.9% of the sample. Material for sequencing was peripheral blood. The receptor source for this set is a man between 18 and 29 years old with active or convalescent COVID-19.

The chain is built from TRBV7-9 and TRBJ2-7, with 7 positions matching TRBD2. CDR1 is SEHNR and CDR2 is FQNEAQ in the germline V gene (reference sequence). This CDR3 has 15 amino acids. J lost 5 bases, V lost 1 base, and 8 bases had no gene match. Written as DNA, the CDR3 is TGTGCCAGCAGCTTAGGGAGGACCCGGGGGGACGAGCAGTACTTC. Translation: CASSLGRTRGDEQYF.

V is TRBV5-1 and J is TRBJ1-4; 8 bases map to TRBD1. Germline CDR1 is SGHRS and CDR2 is YFSETQ. V was pared by 9 bases and J by 4 bases, with 5 bases of the junction left unmatched. The length of the CDR3 is 13 residues. The CDR3 region is CATRQGFNEKLFF. The CDR3, as DNA: TGCGCCACCAGACAGGGGTTTAATGAAAAACTGTTTTTT.

This chain joins TRBV5-4 and TRBJ1-1; the D is unclear. CDR3 length equals 14 residues. Germline values: CDR1 SGHNT, CDR2 YYREEE (reference sequence). V was cut by 5 bases and J by 2 bases, with 13 bases left in between. DNA of the CDR3: TGTGCCAGCAGTCCGTCGGGTTACAACACTGAAGCTTTCTTT. It translates to CASSPSGYNTEAFF.

V usage is TRBV25-1 and J usage is TRBJ1-1; possibly TRBD1 for D (5 bases). The germline V gene encodes CDR1 MGHDK and CDR2 SYGVNS. The CDR3 runs 15 residues. V shed 3 bases and J shed 1 base, with 12 bases lying between them. CDR3 protein: CASSDPGRGNTEAFF. The CDR3 DNA reads TGTGCCAGCAGTGACCCAGGGAGGGGGAACACTGAAGCTTTCTTT.

This sequence joins TRBV15 and TRBJ2-7; D call uncertain. The CDR3 spans 15 residues. V was shortened by 3 bases and J by 3 bases, with 15 bases between the two germline ends. The V gene's germline CDR1 is LNHNV and CDR2 YYDKDF (reference sequence). CDR3 sequence (DNA): TGTGCCACCAGCAGTGAGACCCGGAGTAGCTACGAGCAGTACTTC. Its protein is CATSSETRSSYEQYF.